This T cell receptor beta chain was profiled in a study of T cells after yellow fever vaccination. Study-wide results and caveats: Abundant bulk-population clonotypes could contaminate the FACS-sorted repertoires. Clonotypes appearing in both CD4 and CD8 compartments existed, and their share was small. Subsequent to the booster, the majority of primary-vaccination clones reappeared (around 97% CD4, around 90% CD8).

On this clonotype itself: Its specificity is not known.

TCRdb re-called the 5' RACE reads with MiXCR, one entry per CDR3 protein. The data contain roughly 120,000 distinct CDR3 sequences, 7.2% of them seen just once; the ten biggest clones take up 2.5% to 3%. Per germline, CDR1 MGHDK and CDR2 SYGVNS. V was pared by 0 bases and J by 1 base, with 9 bases between. The CDR3 contains 15 residues. The gene calls are TRBV25-1 and TRBJ1-1; D ambiguous. The starting material was CD4+ T cells sorted from PBMCs, obtained about 41 days after the first yellow fever vaccination. The clonotype originates from a man aged 18 to 35 who received the YFV17D yellow fever vaccine. The CDR3, as DNA: TGTGCCAGCAGTGAATATGATAAGGGGAACACTGAAGCTTTCTTT. Translation gives CASSEYDKGNTEAFF.